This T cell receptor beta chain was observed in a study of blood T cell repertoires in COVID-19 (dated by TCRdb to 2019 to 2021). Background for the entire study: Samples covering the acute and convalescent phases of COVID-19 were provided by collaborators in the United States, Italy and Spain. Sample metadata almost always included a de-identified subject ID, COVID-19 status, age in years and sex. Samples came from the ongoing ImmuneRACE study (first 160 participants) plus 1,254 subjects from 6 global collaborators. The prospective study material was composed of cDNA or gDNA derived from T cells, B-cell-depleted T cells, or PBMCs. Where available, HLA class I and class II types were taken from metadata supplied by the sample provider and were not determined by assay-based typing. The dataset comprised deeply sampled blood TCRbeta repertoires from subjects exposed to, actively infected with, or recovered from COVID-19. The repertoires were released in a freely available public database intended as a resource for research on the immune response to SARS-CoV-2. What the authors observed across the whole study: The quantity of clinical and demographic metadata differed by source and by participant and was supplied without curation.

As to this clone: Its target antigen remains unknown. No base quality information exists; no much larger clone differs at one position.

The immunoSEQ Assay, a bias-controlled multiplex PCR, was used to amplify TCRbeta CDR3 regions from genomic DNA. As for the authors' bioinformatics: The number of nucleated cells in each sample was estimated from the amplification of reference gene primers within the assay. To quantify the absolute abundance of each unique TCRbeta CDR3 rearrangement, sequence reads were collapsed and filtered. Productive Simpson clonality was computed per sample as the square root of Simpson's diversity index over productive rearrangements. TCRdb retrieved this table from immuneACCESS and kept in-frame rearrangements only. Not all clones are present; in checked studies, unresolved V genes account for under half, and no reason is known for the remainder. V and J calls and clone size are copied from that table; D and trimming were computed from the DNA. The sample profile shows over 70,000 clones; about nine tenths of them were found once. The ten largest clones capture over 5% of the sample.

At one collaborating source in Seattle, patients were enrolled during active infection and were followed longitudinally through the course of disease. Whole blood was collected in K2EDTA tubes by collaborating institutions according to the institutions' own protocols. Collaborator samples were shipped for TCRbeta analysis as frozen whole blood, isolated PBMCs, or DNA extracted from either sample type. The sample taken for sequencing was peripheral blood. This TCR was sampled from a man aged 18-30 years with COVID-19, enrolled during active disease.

The CDR3 region has the sequence CASSYSLAENHNEQFF. The sequence in DNA is TGTGCCAGCAGTTACTCGCTAGCGGAGAACCACAATGAGCAGTTCTTC. Recombination joined TRBV6-2 or TRBV6-3 with TRBJ2-1; 7 bases in between match TRBD2. At the junction V is shortened by 0 bases and J by 5 bases; bases outside the gene matches: 7. The CDR3 holds 16 amino acids from the cysteine to the phenylalanine. CDR3 DNA is the only sequence kept; it has 48 bases, read in frame from the first base. The CDR1 and CDR2 encoded by the germline V gene are MNHEY and SVGEGT.